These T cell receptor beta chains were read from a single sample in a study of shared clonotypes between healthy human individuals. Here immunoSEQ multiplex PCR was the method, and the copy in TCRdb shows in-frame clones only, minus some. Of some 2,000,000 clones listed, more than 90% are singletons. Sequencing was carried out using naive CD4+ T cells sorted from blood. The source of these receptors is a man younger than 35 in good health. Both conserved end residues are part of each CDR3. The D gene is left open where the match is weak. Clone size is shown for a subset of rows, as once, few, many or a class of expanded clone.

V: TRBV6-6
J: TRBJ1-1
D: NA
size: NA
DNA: TGTGCCAGCAGTTACACGGCTGCTGAAGCTTTCTTT
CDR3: CASSYTAAEAFF

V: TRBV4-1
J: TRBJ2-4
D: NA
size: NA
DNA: TGCGCCAGCAGCCAAGGCAGTAACATTCAGTACTTC
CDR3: CASSQGSNIQYF

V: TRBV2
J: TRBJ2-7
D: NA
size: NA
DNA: TGTGCCAGCAGTGAAGACGGCAGCTCCGAGCAGTACTTC
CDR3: CASSEDGSSEQYF

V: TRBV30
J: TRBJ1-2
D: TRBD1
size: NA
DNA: TGTGCCTGGAGTCGACAGGGGAAAGTATGGTATGGCTACACCTTC
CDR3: CAWSRQGKVWYGYTF

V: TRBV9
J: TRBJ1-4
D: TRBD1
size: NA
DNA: TGTGCCAGCAGCCCGCACCAGGGGGGAGGAACTAATGAAAAACTGTTTTTT
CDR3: CASSPHQGGGTNEKLFF

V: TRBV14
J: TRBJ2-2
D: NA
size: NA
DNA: TGTGCCAGCAGCCAAGTGAAACCCTTAAACACCGGGGAGCTGTTTTTT
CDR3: CASSQVKPLNTGELFF

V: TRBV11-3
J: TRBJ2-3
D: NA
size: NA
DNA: TGTGCCAGCAGCCCGCGGTGGCTTCGGGGCACAGATACGCAGTATTTT
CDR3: CASSPRWLRGTDTQYF

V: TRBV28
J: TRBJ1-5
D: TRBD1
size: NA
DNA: TGTGCCAGCAGTTCCCGGACAGGGGGAGGTTATAGCAATCAGCCCCAGCATTTT
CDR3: CASSSRTGGGYSNQPQHF

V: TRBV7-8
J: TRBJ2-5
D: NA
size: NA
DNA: TGTGCCAGCAGCTTAGGACTCCAAGAGACCCAGTACTTC
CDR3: CASSLGLQETQYF

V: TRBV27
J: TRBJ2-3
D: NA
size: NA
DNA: TGTGCCAGCAGTTCTGACCCTCCTCTCACAGATACGCAGTATTTT
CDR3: CASSSDPPLTDTQYF

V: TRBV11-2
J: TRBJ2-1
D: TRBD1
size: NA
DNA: TGTGCCAGCAGCTTCCTACTGGGACAGGGGGCGGACGAGCAGTTCTTC
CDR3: CASSFLLGQGADEQFF

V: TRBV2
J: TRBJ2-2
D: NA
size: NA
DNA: TGTGCCAGCAGCGGGGATAGAGGGTCCGGGGAGCTGTTTTTT
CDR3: CASSGDRGSGELFF

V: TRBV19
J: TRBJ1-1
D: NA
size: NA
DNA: TGTGCCAGTAGTTCGGCGGATAAGGGGACCAACACTGAAGCTTTCTTT
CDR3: CASSSADKGTNTEAFF

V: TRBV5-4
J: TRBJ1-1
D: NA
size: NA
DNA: TGTGCCAGCAGCTTGAGGCGAGCCAGCGAGATTGGTAGCACTGAAGCTTTCTTT
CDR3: CASSLRRASEIGSTEAFF

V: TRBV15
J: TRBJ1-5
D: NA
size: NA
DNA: TGTGCCACCAGCAGGGGGGATTCGAACAATCAGCCCCAGCATTTT
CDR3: CATSRGDSNNQPQHF

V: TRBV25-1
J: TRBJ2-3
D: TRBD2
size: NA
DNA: TGTGCCAGCAGCCGCACACTAGCGGCTATCACAGATACGCAGTATTTT
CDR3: CASSRTLAAITDTQYF

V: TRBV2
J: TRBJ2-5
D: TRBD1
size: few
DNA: TGTGCCAGCAGGAAAGAGGGACAGGGGGATGAGACCCAGTACTTC
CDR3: CASRKEGQGDETQYF

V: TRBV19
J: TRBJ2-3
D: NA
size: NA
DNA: TGTGCCAGTAGTCCCGGAAATACAGATACGCAGTATTTT
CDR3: CASSPGNTDTQYF

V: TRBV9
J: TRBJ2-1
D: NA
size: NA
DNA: TGTGCCAGCAGCGTAGGTCTGGACACCGCATACAATGAGCAGTTCTTC
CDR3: CASSVGLDTAYNEQFF

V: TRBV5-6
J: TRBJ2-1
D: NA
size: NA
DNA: TGTGCCAGCAGCTTGGCTTTAGGCAGGGAAGGTTCCAATGAGCAGTTCTTC
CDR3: CASSLALGREGSNEQFF

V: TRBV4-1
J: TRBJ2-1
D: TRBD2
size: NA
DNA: TGCGCCAGCAGCCAACTAGCGGACTACAATGAGCAGTTCTTC
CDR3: CASSQLADYNEQFF

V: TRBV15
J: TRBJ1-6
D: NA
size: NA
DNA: TGTGCCACCAGTCGGGGGGAGAATTCACCCCTCCACTTT
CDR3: CATSRGENSPLHF

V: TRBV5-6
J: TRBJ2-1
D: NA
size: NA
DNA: TGTGCCAGCAGCTTGGGGGGCGCAGGACTCCGATACAATGAGCAGTTCTTC
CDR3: CASSLGGAGLRYNEQFF

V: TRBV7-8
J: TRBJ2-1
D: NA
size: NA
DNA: TGTGCCAGCAGCTCGGGATTGTACAATGAGCAGTTCTTC
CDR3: CASSSGLYNEQFF

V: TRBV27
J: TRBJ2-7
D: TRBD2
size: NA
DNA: TGTGCCAGCAGTTTATCAGCGGGAATCTCCTACGAGCAGTACTTC
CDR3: CASSLSAGISYEQYF

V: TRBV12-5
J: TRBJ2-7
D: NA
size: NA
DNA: TGTGCTAGTGGTTTGGTCCAAAAACAGGGAGGCTCCTACGAGCAGTACTTC
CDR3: CASGLVQKQGGSYEQYF

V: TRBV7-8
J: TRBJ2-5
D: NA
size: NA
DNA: TGTGCCAGCAGCCCCCGGACCACAGAGACCCAGTACTTC
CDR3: CASSPRTTETQYF

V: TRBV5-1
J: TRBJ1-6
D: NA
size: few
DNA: TGCGCCAGCAGCTCGGGGGAGGATAATTCACCCCTCCACTTT
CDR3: CASSSGEDNSPLHF

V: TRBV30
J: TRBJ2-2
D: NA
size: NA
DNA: TGTGCCTGGAGTGTTGATAACACCGGGGAGCTGTTTTTT
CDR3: CAWSVDNTGELFF

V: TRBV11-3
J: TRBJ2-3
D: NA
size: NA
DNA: TGTGCCAGCAGCTTGGATTCGGGGTCTAGCGGCACAGATACGCAGTATTTT
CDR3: CASSLDSGSSGTDTQYF

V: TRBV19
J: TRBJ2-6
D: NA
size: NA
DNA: TGTGCCAGTAGTATGACCGGGGCCAACGTCCTGACTTTC
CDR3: CASSMTGANVLTF

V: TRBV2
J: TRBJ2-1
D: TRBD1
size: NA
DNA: TGTGCCAGCAGGTCGGACAGGGGACGCAATGAGCAGTTCTTC
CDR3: CASRSDRGRNEQFF

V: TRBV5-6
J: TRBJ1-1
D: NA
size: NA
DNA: TGTGCCAGCAGCTTGCGGGGGAGCACTGAAGCTTTCTTT
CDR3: CASSLRGSTEAFF

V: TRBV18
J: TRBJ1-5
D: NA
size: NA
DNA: TGTGCCAGCTCACCACCATCCAATCAGCCCCAGCATTTT
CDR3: CASSPPSNQPQHF

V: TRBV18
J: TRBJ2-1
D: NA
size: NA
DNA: TGTGCCAGCTCACCTCCCGGGAGTAGCGGAACCTACAATGAGCAGTTCTTC
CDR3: CASSPPGSSGTYNEQFF

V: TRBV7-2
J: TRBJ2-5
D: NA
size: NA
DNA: TGTGCCAGCAGAAACGGGGGGCGAGAGACCCAGTACTTC
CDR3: CASRNGGRETQYF

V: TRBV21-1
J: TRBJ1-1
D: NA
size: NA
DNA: TGTGCCAGCAGCACAGGAGGGGGACAGGGGGCGGTGACTGAAGCTTTCTTT
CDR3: CASSTGGGQGAVTEAFF

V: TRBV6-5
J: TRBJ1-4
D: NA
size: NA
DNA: TGTGCCAGCAGTTACTCGTGGGGAAATGAAAAACTGTTTTTT
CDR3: CASSYSWGNEKLFF

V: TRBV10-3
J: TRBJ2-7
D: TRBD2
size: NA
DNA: TGTGCCACCCGGGGGGGGGACTACGAGCAGTACTTC
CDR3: CATRGGDYEQYF

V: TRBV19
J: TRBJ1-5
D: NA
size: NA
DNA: TGTGCCAGTAGTATAGGCGGCAGGGCCACCAATCAGCCCCAGCATTTT
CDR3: CASSIGGRATNQPQHF

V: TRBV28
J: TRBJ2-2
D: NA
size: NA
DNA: TGTGCCAGCAGTTTTCAAGGTTATCGTTCCGGGGAGCTGTTTTTT
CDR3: CASSFQGYRSGELFF